A single sample is the source of the 23 T cell receptor beta chains below, sequenced in a study of blood T cell repertoires in COVID-19 (TCRdb year 2020). The library was made by the immunoSEQ multiplex PCR assay. TCRdb obtained this table from immuneACCESS and retained in-frame rearrangements with V and J assigned. These tables miss some clones; where compared with another copy, unresolved V genes account for less than half of the shortfall, and the remainder is unexplained. In all, the sample holds some 150,000 clones, and less than 85% of those were seen once. The ten largest make up 5% to 7.5% of the sample. The sample comprised peripheral blood. Source of these receptors: a human donor in a cohort sampled during active COVID-19.

In nucleotides, the CDR3 is TGTGCCAGCAGTGTAATTCGGGGGACCCAGTACTTC. Translated, it gives CASSVIRGTQYF. The chain recombines TRBV6-2 or TRBV6-3 with TRBJ2-5; a weak D match, TRBD2 (5 bases). The germline gives CDR1 MNHEY, CDR2 SVGEGT. Trimming stripped 5 bases from V and 7 bases from J, with 11 bases between. The CDR3 is 12 residues long.

The V gene is TRBV21-1, the J gene TRBJ2-1; TRBD2, as called in the table, went unchecked against the DNA. TRBV21-1 is an annotated pseudogene. The CDR3 loop spans 15 amino acids. The CDR3 reads CASRRLAGFYNEQFF. CDR3 in DNA: TGTGCCAGCAGGCGACTAGCGGGGTTCTACAATGAGCAGTTCTTC.

The chain employs TRBV6-5 and TRBJ2-7; 8 bases line up with TRBD1. The CDR3 covers 14 residues. Germline CDR1 is MNHEY and CDR2 is SVGAGI. Germline trimming cut 5 bases from V and 3 bases from J; bases unmatched to any gene: 6. DNA for the CDR3: TGTGCCAGCAGTCAAAGACAGGGGAGCTACGAGCAGTACTTC. Amino acid sequence: CASSQRQGSYEQYF.

The rearrangement joins TRBV2 to TRBJ2-1, with a weak D call TRBD1 (5 bases). Trimming shortened V by 7 bases and J by 5 bases, and 9 bases separated the two germline ends. The length of the CDR3 is 12 residues. From germline, CDR1 is SNHLY and CDR2 FYNNEI. Here the CDR3 DNA reads TGTGCCAGCACAGGGTGGGACAATGAGCAGTTCTTC. This codes for CASTGWDNEQFF.

The CDR3 DNA follows: TGTGCCAGCAGCAACACCCTCTACGAGCAGTACTTC. This encodes CASSNTLYEQYF. V usage is TRBV6-6 and J usage is TRBJ2-7; D gene uncertain. The length of the CDR3 is 12 residues. Trimming took off 6 bases at V and 3 bases at J, with 9 bases between the two ends. In germline, CDR1 is MNHNY, CDR2 SVGAGI (reference sequence).

V and J are TRBV12-3 or TRBV12-4 and TRBJ2-5, with TRBD2 identical over 7 bases. The CDR3 totals 13 residues. J was trimmed by 5 bases and V by 6 bases; bases with no gene match: 6. CDR3 sequence: CASSLNGGETQYF. CDR3 sequence (DNA): TGTGCCAGCAGCCTAAACGGGGGGGAGACCCAGTACTTC.

This clone was counted a few times. J is TRBJ2-7 and V is TRBV24-1, with a possible D match to TRBD1 (5 bases). Germline CDR1 reads KGHDR; CDR2 reads SFDVKD. The CDR3 is made up of 16 amino acids. Trimming left V 4 bases short and J 1 base short, with 16 bases between. The CDR3 DNA reads as TGTGCCACCAGTGAAACTGACAGCAAAAATTCCTACGAGCAGTACTTC. Translation gives CATSETDSKNSYEQYF.

V and J are TRBV2 and TRBJ1-2; 10 nucleotides agree with TRBD1. The ends lost 4 bases at V and 4 bases at J; junction bases unmatched: 3. CDR1 and CDR2 (germline): SNHLY, FYNNEI. This CDR3 spans 14 amino acids. The CDR3 DNA follows: TGTGCCAGCAGTGGGGACAGGGGTTTCTATGGCTACACCTTC. It yields the protein CASSGDRGFYGYTF.

V and J are TRBV5-4 and TRBJ2-2, with TRBD1 identical over 10 bases. There are 18 residues in the CDR3. Looked up from germline, CDR1 is SGHNT and CDR2 is YYREEE (reference sequence). With 1 base clipped from V and 2 bases from J, the junction kept 8 bases outside the gene matches. CDR3 sequence: CASSLHRQGAINTGELFF. The CDR3 DNA reads as TGTGCCAGCAGCTTGCACCGACAGGGGGCGATTAACACCGGGGAGCTGTTTTTT.

The J gene is TRBJ2-2, the V gene TRBV4-1; possible D gene TRBD2, 6 bases. The CDR3 covers 16 residues. Germline CDR1 is MGHRA and CDR2 is YSYEKL. Trimming pared 0 bases from V and 5 bases from J, leaving 13 bases between. The CDR3 here is CASSQDRQGGTGELFF. CDR3 DNA sequence: TGCGCCAGCAGCCAAGATAGGCAGGGAGGTACCGGGGAGCTGTTTTTT.

CDR3: CATSREVGAVSTDTQYF. The CDR3 region has the DNA TGTGCCACCAGCAGAGAGGTGGGGGCTGTCAGCACAGATACGCAGTATTTT. V and J are TRBV15 and TRBJ2-3; D is possibly TRBD1 (6 bases). V lost 0 bases, J lost 0 bases, and 13 bases lay in between. This CDR3 has 17 residues. CDR1 is LNHNV and CDR2 is YYDKDF in the germline V gene (reference sequence). The entire variable domain, with the rest obtained from reference TRBV15 and TRBJ2-3, is as follows: DAMVIQNPRYQVTQFGKPVTLSCSQTLNHNVMYWYQQKSSQAPKLLFHYYDKDFNNEADTPDNFQSRRPNTSFCFLDIRSPGLGDTAMYLCATSREVGAVSTDTQYFGPGTRLTVL.

The V and J genes are TRBV6-5 and TRBJ2-3; a weak D match, TRBD1 (5 bases). V was trimmed by 6 bases and J by 2 bases, leaving 12 bases between them. This CDR3 region has 14 residues. The germline V gene has CDR1 MNHEY and CDR2 SVGAGI. The CDR3 loop is CASSVQEITDTQYF. As DNA, the CDR3 is TGTGCCAGCAGCGTACAGGAGATCACAGATACGCAGTATTTT.

The chain has TRBV7-8 and TRBJ1-4, with D perhaps TRBD1 (5 bases). CDR3 length: 14 amino acids. Per germline, CDR1 SGHVS and CDR2 FQNEAQ. V dropped 4 bases and J dropped 8 bases, with 14 bases sitting between them. The chain's CDR3 is CASSSVQDYEKLFF. CDR3 DNA sequence: TGTGCCAGCAGCTCGGTACAGGATTACGAAAAACTGTTTTTT.

This chain connects TRBV4-2 to TRBJ2-3; 9 bases line up with TRBD2. After removal of 0 bases from V and 5 bases from J, the junction contained 9 bases not matched to a gene. There are 17 residues in the CDR3. Per the germline V gene, CDR1 is LGHNA and CDR2 is YNFKEQ. CDR3 sequence: CASSQDWSGGPKDTQYF. In DNA form, the CDR3 reads TGTGCCAGCAGCCAAGATTGGAGCGGGGGGCCTAAAGATACGCAGTATTTT.

The CDR3 sequence is CASTPRGGRNYGYTF. DNA of the CDR3: TGTGCCAGCACTCCCCGGGGGGGACGGAACTATGGCTACACCTTC. The V and J genes are TRBV6-4 and TRBJ1-2, with D perhaps matching TRBD1 (5 bases). Per the germline V gene, CDR1 is MRHNA and CDR2 is SNTAGT. Trimming took 7 bases from V and 2 from J, leaving 17 bases between them. CDR3 size: 15 residues.

Concerning this clone: The germline gene is not matched at one end of the junction; a read error may be the cause. The chain is built from TRBV3-1 (or the pseudogene TRBV3-2) and TRBJ2-1; 10 bases are a match to TRBD1. CDR3 size: 12 residues. Germline V gene lookup returns CDR1 LGHDT and CDR2 YNNKEL (reference sequence). The CDR3 sequence: CASSQEGGQGIF. The DNA of the CDR3 is TGTGCCAGCAGCCAAGAGGGGGGACAGGGGATCTTC.

The chain carries TRBV6-4 and TRBJ2-1, with 15 nucleotides matching TRBD2. CDR1 and CDR2 from the germline V gene are MRHNA and SNTAGT. CDR3 length: 16 amino acids. J gave up 9 bases and V 6 bases, and 9 bases lay outside the gene matches. The CDR3: CASSALGLAGGREQFF. CDR3 bases: TGTGCCAGCAGCGCCCTAGGACTAGCGGGGGGGCGTGAGCAGTTCTTC.

The V and J genes are TRBV7-2 and TRBJ1-2, with 10 bases lining up with TRBD1. Germline V gene sequence: CDR1 SGHTA, CDR2 FQGNSA. V was pared by 5 bases and J by 5 bases, with 8 bases of the junction left unmatched. This CDR3 is built from 15 residues. The CDR3 protein is CASSLQTGGWYGYTF. The CDR3 nucleotides are TGTGCCAGCAGCCTTCAGACAGGGGGCTGGTATGGCTACACCTTC.

The genes are TRBV19 and TRBJ2-5; 8 nucleotides align to TRBD2. This CDR3 comprises 15 residues. The germline CDR1 and CDR2 sequences are LNHDA and SQIVND (reference sequence). V trimming: 5 bases; J trimming: 4 bases; junction bases outside the gene matches: 9. The CDR3 reads CASSFAGGRGETQYF. CDR3 in DNA: TGTGCCAGTAGTTTTGCGGGGGGACGGGGAGAGACCCAGTACTTC.

This clone appeared a few times. CDR3 bases: TGCGCCAGCAGCTTGGAGGACTTCTCCTCATGGTACTTC. Its translation: CASSLEDFSSWYF. The chain joins TRBV5-1 to TRBJ2-5; perhaps TRBD2 as D (5 bases). Trimming pared 0 bases from V and 13 bases from J, leaving 16 bases between. Looked up from germline, CDR1 is SGHRS and CDR2 is YFSETQ. The CDR3 sequence is 13 residues long. The whole variable domain, remainder taken from reference TRBV5-1 and TRBJ2-5, is KAGVTQTPRYLIKTRGQQVTLSCSPISGHRSVSWYQQTPGQGLQFLFEYFSETQRNKGNFPGRFSGRQFSNSRSEMNVSTLELGDSALYLCASSLEDFSSWYFGPGTRLLVL.

The CDR3 protein is CASSSSGQGLRSNQPQHF. Written as DNA, the CDR3 is TGTGCCAGCAGCTCTTCGGGACAGGGTTTGAGGAGCAATCAGCCCCAGCATTTT. This chain joins TRBV5-6 and TRBJ1-5; 9 bases are a match to TRBD1. V gave up 3 bases and J gave up 1 base; unmatched junction bases: 11. CDR1 and CDR2 from the germline V gene are SGHDT and YYEEEE. The CDR3 sequence is 18 residues long.

The chain uses TRBV11-3 and TRBJ2-3, with TRBD2 identical over 8 bases. Germline trimming cut 1 base from V and 2 bases from J; bases unmatched to any gene: 2. CDR3 length: 15 residues. Germline V lookup: CDR1 SGHNT, CDR2 YENEEA. The CDR3 coding sequence is TGTGCCAGCAGCTTAGGCGGGGGGTTCACAGATACGCAGTATTTT. Translation: CASSLGGGFTDTQYF.

V and J are TRBV4-3 and TRBJ1-3, with 7 bases matching TRBD1. This CDR3 contains 17 residues. The V and J ends lost 1 base and 0 bases, in that order; junction bases with no gene match: 6. Germline V gene sequence: CDR1 LGHNA, CDR2 YSLEER. CDR3 nucleotides: TGCGCCAGCAGCCAAGGGACAGGAAGTGGCTCTGGAAACACCATATATTTT. This codes for CASSQGTGSGSGNTIYF.